This T cell receptor beta chain originates from a study of blood T cell repertoires in COVID-19. Study overall: Sample material is recorded as cDNA or gDNA derived from T cells, B-cell-depleted T cells, or PBMCs.

Original analysis: Reference gene primers were amplified, and this amplification served to estimate nucleated cell counts. Sequencing was performed with immunoSEQ multiplex PCR; in TCRdb, only in-frame clones are kept and a portion is missing. V, J and clone size derive from that table, while D and trimming were established from the DNA sequence. In the table there are fewer than 250,000 clones, approximately 90% of which are singletons. In assigning cohorts, the study relied on participant-reported clinical history. Germline trimming cut 4 bases from V and 7 bases from J; bases unmatched to any gene: 11. From germline, CDR1 is SQVTM and CDR2 ANQGSEA. The CDR3 is 15 amino acids.

The chain uses TRBV29-1 and TRBJ2-2; 8 positions agree with TRBD2. This clonotype originated in a woman between 40 and 50 years old in a cohort exposed to, infected with or recovered from COVID-19 (not recorded which). Material: PBMCs or T cells enriched from blood (not recorded which). CDR3 in amino acids: CSVVTAGEENGELFF. The DNA of the CDR3 is TGCAGCGTTGTTACAGCGGGAGAGGAGAACGGGGAGCTGTTTTTT.